One and the same sample provided the 15 T cell receptor beta chains below, sequenced in a study of T-cell reconstitution after alpha-beta-depleted transplantation in children. This sample's TCRbeta library carried unique molecular identifier barcodes. TCRdb processed the PCR reads anew with MiXCR; each CDR3 protein has one entry. The repertoire holds around 300,000 distinct CDR3 sequences, with roughly a tenth as singletons. The source was PBMCs, collected before TCRalphabeta/CD19-depleted stem cell transplant. Every receptor here comes from a boy under two years old with acute myeloid leukemia, due to receive a stem cell transplant.

The chain uses TRBV29-1 and TRBJ1-2; 9 positions agree with TRBD1. The ends lost 7 bases at V and 4 bases at J; junction bases unmatched: 10. The CDR3 is 14 residues long. CDR1 is SQVTM, CDR2 ANQGSEA, per germline. CDR3 nucleotide sequence: TGCAGCGCCCTGGACAGGGGAGGGACCTATGGCTACACCTTC. This translates into CSALDRGGTYGYTF.

This clonotype appeared many times. The chain couples TRBV4-1 to TRBJ1-2; TRBD1 is a possible D gene (6 bases). Germline V gene lookup returns CDR1 MGHRA and CDR2 YSYEKL. Trimming stripped 0 bases from V and 7 bases from J, with 15 bases between. There are 15 residues in the CDR3. The CDR3 here is CASSQDTTGRFGYTF. In DNA, the CDR3 is TGCGCCAGCAGCCAAGATACCACAGGGAGGTTTGGCTACACCTTC.

In regard to this clonotype: One junction end does not reproduce the germline sequence, and a read error may be involved. The chain uses TRBV7-2 and TRBJ2-5, with D perhaps TRBD2 (6 bases). The germline CDR1 and CDR2 sequences are SGHTA and FQGNSA. CDR3 length: 16 residues. This CDR3 is CASSPLGPGAVETKYF. The DNA for the CDR3 is TGTGCCAGCAGCCCATTAGGCCCGGGAGCGGTAGAGACCAAGTACTTC.

The chain carries TRBV6-5 and TRBJ1-2; D is unresolved. CDR1 and CDR2 (germline): MNHEY, SVGAGI. The CDR3 covers 14 residues. V shed 2 bases and J shed 7 bases, with 14 bases lying between them. CDR3 sequence: CASSYGGDYGGYTF. CDR3 DNA sequence: TGTGCCAGCAGTTACGGCGGAGATTATGGTGGCTACACCTTC.

This clonotype was counted many times. This chain links TRBV15 with TRBJ2-4; D is unresolved. V lost 0 bases and J 0 bases, leaving 6 bases between the germline ends. The CDR3 covers 15 residues. Looked up from germline, CDR1 is LNHNV and CDR2 is YYDKDF (reference sequence). CDR3 in amino acids: CATSRDGVAKNIQYF. The CDR3 nucleotides are TGTGCCACCAGCAGAGATGGGGTAGCCAAAAACATTCAGTACTTC.

This clonotype was found many times. The genes are TRBV28 and TRBJ2-2; D remains ambiguous. The CDR3 length is 14 residues. V was shortened by 2 bases and J by 5 bases, with 9 bases between the two germline ends. Germline V gene sequence: CDR1 MDHEN, CDR2 SYDVKM. This CDR3 reads CASSLRQHTGELFF. CDR3 sequence (DNA): TGTGCCAGCAGTTTAAGGCAGCATACCGGGGAGCTGTTTTTT.

This clonotype was seen at least ten times. The rearrangement uses TRBV20-1 and TRBJ2-3; no firm D call. Germline V CDR1 and CDR2: DFQATT, SNEGSKA (reference sequence). CDR3 length: 12 amino acids. The V end lost 3 bases, the J end lost 2 bases, and 6 bases lay between the germline ends. CDR3 sequence reads: CSASPTTDTQYF. CDR3 in DNA: TGCAGTGCTAGCCCTACCACAGATACGCAGTATTTT.

This clonotype was counted at least ten times. V is TRBV7-9 and J is TRBJ2-3; TRBD2 agrees at 7 bases. This CDR3 spans 14 amino acids. V trimming: 4 bases; J trimming: 4 bases; junction bases outside the gene matches: 5. Germline CDR1 is SEHNR and CDR2 is FQNEAQ (reference sequence). CDR3 amino acids: CASSSTGGPDTQYF. In nucleotides, the CDR3 is TGTGCCAGCAGCTCTACGGGGGGACCAGATACGCAGTATTTT.

This clonotype was counted many times. The V and J genes are TRBV24-1 and TRBJ2-3; TRBD2 matches at 8 bases. CDR1 is KGHDR, CDR2 SFDVKD, per germline. The CDR3 extends over 16 amino acids. J gave up 1 base and V 2 bases, and 4 bases lay outside the gene matches. The CDR3 DNA reads TGTGCCACCAGTGATTGGGGACTAGAGGGCACAGATACGCAGTATTTT. This translates into CATSDWGLEGTDTQYF.

This clonotype was recorded at least ten times. The rearrangement uses TRBV28 and TRBJ2-7, with TRBD2 matching over 7 bases. Germline-derived CDR1 and CDR2 are MDHEN and SYDVKM. V lost 4 bases and J lost 8; bases outside the gene matches: 5. CDR3 size: 12 residues. This chain's CDR3 is CASSSDGRKQYF. For the CDR3, the DNA is TGTGCCAGCAGTTCCGACGGGAGGAAGCAGTACTTC.

The table lists this clonotype with many counts. The genes are TRBV25-1 and TRBJ2-5; possibly TRBD1 for D (6 bases). CDR3 length: 17 amino acids. V lost 4 bases and J lost 0, with 18 bases in between. Germline V CDR1 and CDR2: MGHDK, SYGVNS. In nucleotides, the CDR3 is TGTGCCAGCAGTGTCATAGGAAGGACAGACTACCAAGAGACCCAGTACTTC. It codes for CASSVIGRTDYQETQYF.

A remark on this clonotype: A much larger clone sits a single nucleotide away, making a read error possible. J is TRBJ1-5 and V is TRBV28; TRBD1 might be the D (5 bases). With 11 bases removed from V and 6 bases from J, the gap between germline ends came to 23 bases. The CDR3 is 15 amino acids. Germline V gives CDR1 MDHEN, CDR2 SYDVKM. CDR3 coding DNA: TGTGCCGTTCGCTCAAGGGCAGGGTGTTTTCAGCCCCAGCATTTT. This sequence encodes CAVRSRAGCFQPQHF.

There are many counts of this clonotype. V is TRBV5-1 and J is TRBJ1-5; weak D call: TRBD1 (5 bases). Germline CDR1 is SGHRS and CDR2 is YFSETQ. The CDR3 spans 13 residues. Trimming cost V 0 bases and J 15 bases, with 16 bases left between them. The chain's CDR3 is CASSLVPGDRGHF. The CDR3 DNA reads as TGCGCCAGCAGCTTGGTCCCTGGGGACCGTGGGCATTTT.

This clonotype has at least ten counts. The rearrangement links TRBV3-1 to TRBJ2-7; TRBD1 aligns across 7 bases. This CDR3 is built from 15 residues. Per germline, CDR1 LGHDT and CDR2 YNNKEL (reference sequence). Losses at the gene ends were 6 bases for V and 6 bases for J; bases not matched to a gene: 14. The CDR3 bases are TGTGCCAGCAGGATCACAGGGGCCCCCACTACCGAGCAGTACTTC. Encoded protein: CASRITGAPTTEQYF.

As for this clonotype: A much larger clone sits a single nucleotide away, making a read error possible. The rearrangement joins TRBV7-3 to TRBJ1-5; D is undetermined. The CDR3 totals 17 residues. The germline V gene has CDR1 SGHTA and CDR2 FQGTGA. This CDR3 is CASSFNGLELSNQRQHF. As DNA, the CDR3 is TGTGCCAGCAGCTTTAATGGGTTGGAACTTAGCAATCAGCGCCAGCATTTT.